This TCR beta chain was found in a study of T cells in Graves' hyperthyroidism and ophthalmopathy. Regions amplified from RNA transcripts were the TCR beta CDR3 regions. A set of HTBI primers served as the primers for a first-round RT-PCR of the TCR CDR3. Using its own MiXCR run on the multiplex PCR reads, TCRdb lists one record per CDR3 protein. The sample contains 550,000 to 600,000 distinct CDR3 sequences, 11% to 15% of which appear only once. The V gene lost 3 bases and the J gene lost 6 bases, with 14 bases spanning the gap. The germline CDR1 and CDR2 sequences are MRHNA and SNTAGT. The length of the CDR3 is 14 residues.

V and J are TRBV6-4 and TRBJ1-2, with D possibly TRBD1 on 6 matching bases. Sequencing input: blood. The clonotype comes from a young woman with Graves' ophthalmopathy. The CDR3 sequence is CASSETLDSDGYTF. The CDR3 nucleotides read TGTGCCAGCAGTGAGACCCTGGACAGCGATGGCTACACCTTC.